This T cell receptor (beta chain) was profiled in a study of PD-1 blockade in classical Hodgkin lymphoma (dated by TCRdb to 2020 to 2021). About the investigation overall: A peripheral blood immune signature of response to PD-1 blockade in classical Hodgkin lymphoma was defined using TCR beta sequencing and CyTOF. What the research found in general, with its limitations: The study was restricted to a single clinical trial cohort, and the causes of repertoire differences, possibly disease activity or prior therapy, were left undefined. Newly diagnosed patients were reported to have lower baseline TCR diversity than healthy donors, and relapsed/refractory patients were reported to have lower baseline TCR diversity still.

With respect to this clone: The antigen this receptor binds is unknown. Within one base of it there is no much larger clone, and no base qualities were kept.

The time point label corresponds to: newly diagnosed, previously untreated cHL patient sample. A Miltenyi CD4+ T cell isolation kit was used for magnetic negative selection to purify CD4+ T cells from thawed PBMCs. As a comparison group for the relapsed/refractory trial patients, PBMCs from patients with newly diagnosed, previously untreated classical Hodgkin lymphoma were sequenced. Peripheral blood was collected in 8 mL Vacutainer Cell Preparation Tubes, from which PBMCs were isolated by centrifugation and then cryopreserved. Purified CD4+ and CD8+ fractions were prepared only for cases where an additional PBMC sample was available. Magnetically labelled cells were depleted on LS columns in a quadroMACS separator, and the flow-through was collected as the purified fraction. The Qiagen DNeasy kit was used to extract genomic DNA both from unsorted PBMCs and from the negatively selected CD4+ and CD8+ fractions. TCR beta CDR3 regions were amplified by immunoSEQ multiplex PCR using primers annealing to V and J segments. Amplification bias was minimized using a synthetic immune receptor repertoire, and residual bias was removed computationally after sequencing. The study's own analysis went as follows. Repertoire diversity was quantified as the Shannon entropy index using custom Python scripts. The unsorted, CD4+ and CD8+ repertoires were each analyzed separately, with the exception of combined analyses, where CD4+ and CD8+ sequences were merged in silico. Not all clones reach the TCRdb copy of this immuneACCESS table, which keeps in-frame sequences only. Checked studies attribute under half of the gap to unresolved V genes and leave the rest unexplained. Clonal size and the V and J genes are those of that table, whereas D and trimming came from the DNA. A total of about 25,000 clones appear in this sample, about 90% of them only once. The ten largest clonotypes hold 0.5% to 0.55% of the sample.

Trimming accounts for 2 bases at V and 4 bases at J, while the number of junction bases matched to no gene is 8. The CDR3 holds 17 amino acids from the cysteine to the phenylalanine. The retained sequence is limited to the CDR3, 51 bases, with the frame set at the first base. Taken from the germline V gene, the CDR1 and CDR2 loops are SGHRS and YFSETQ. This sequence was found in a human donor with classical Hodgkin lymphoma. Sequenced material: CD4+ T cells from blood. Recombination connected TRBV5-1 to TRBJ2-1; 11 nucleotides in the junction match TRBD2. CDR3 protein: CASSFTSGGSSYNEQFF. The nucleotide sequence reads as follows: TGCGCCAGCAGCTTCACTAGCGGGGGTTCCTCTTACAATGAGCAGTTCTTC.